The T cell receptor beta chain described here comes from a study of cytomegalovirus exposure and HLA in healthy donors (dated by TCRdb to 2016 to 2017). With regard to the full study: In an earlier analysis of around 540 of the donors, around 300 Gb of sequence data and 100 million or so unique TCR beta sequences from 150 million to 200 million T cells were reported. An early release that covered around 590 HLA-typed donors contained around 300 gigabases of sequencing data and 80 million or so unique TCR sequences. Among the approximately 400 genotyped donors, approximately 82% belonged to the genetic ancestry cluster associated with self-reported Caucasian donors. The study aimed to test whether cataloging public T cell receptors could reveal signatures of past pathogen exposure. The study profiled the T cell repertoires of 500 to 800 subjects by immunosequencing and related them to cytomegalovirus serostatus. Along with the approximately 700-subject first cohort, a separate validation cohort of some 130 different subjects was used. The study combined high-throughput TCR immunosequencing, statistical association of individual TCRs with disease status, and machine learning to predict cytomegalovirus infection status. A later analysis re-examined previously published TCR beta repertoires from more than 650 donors and added high-resolution HLA genotyping to investigate patterns of TCR occurrence. Rather than drawing on any new phenotypic data, the later analysis identified candidate immune exposures from TCR beta sequences and the way those sequences occurred across donors. An earlier analysis of 587 of the donors used high-throughput TCR beta sequencing to judge whether each TCR beta V gene segment behaved as functional or pseudogenic. Alongside the repertoire data, information on donor age, sex, ethnicity and CMV serostatus was compiled. A later genetic analysis used genome-wide SNP genotypes for about 60% of the roughly 670 donors, treating that subset as a discovery cohort. All discovery cohort repertoires had been generated using a single sequencing platform. Both class I and class II loci were covered by HLA typing, at four-digit resolution. The number of typed donors differed by locus: about 629-630 for A, B, C, DRB1 and DQB1; 500 to 550 for DQA1; around 610 for DPA1; and roughly 470 for DPB1. Roughly 5 DR-DQ haplotypes were handled as single units for association and clustering, since linkage in the cohort was strong. Across about 370 genotyped donors of the cohort, an average of roughly 230,000 unique TCR beta nucleotide sequences per donor were sequenced, and 15% to 20% of those sequences were non-productive.

The cohort was made up of approximately 700 healthy bone marrow donors. All cohort members were sampled while nominally healthy, although unrecorded immune exposures were likely present. The donor tested CMV seronegative, placing the donor among the roughly 340 seronegative members of the cohort. A peripheral blood sample was provided by each donor, and peripheral blood mononuclear cells were used for TCR beta sequencing. The Qiagen DNeasy Blood Extraction Kit was used to extract genomic DNA from the blood cell samples. The library relied on the immunoSEQ multiplex PCR assay. For the multiplex PCR, a mixture combining 60 forward primers for TCR Vbeta segments and 13 reverse primers for TCR Jbeta segments was used. A multiplex PCR assay on genomic DNA amplified the CDR3 region of rearranged TCR beta genes. Amplified TCR beta libraries were sequenced as 87-base-pair reads on the Illumina HiSeq System. The original methods were these. Across the 670 or so repertoires, a later analysis counted approximately 75 million unique TCR beta chains, some 11 million of which were shared by at least two donors. Raw reads were error-corrected and collapsed into unique sequences by a nearest-neighbor algorithm in which closely related sequences were merged to remove PCR and sequencing errors. Alignment of CDR3 sequences to IMGT reference sequences was used to assign V, D and J gene segments. For a sequence to be retained, a match of at least six nucleotides to both a V gene segment and a J gene segment was required. Rearrangements were called productive when the CDR3 lacked stop codons and stayed in frame with V and J; all others were non-productive. CDR3 was defined according to IMGT convention as the region running from the second conserved V-encoded cysteine to the conserved J-encoded phenylalanine. The earlier analysis of about 530 of the donors excluded any sequence lacking an unambiguous match to a single V gene segment. An earlier analysis of some 610 of the donors called V segments functional above 56.7% productive rearrangements and segregating when the between-donor standard deviation exceeded 5%. A statistical classification framework was developed to diagnose cytomegalovirus status using the catalog of TCR beta chain sequences. In a later analysis, TCR nucleotide sequences were compared against IMGT/GENE-DB human TR gene sequences so that V and J genes could be assigned. The TCRdist pipeline was used in a later analysis to assign CDR3 sequences and most-parsimonious VDJ recombination scenarios. A later analysis defined each TCR beta chain by its CDR3 amino acid sequence plus V-gene family, and excluded reads lacking a unique V-gene family. In a later analysis, some 600 highly shared, low-generation-probability nucleotide sequences were removed to address suspected cross-contamination and a sequencing artifact. In a later analysis, a clonal expansion index was calculated for each public chain from normalized within-repertoire ranks of inferred template counts. Generation probabilities in a later analysis came from a VDJ recombination model fitted to out-of-frame rearrangements, and those results were checked against IGoR. Hypergeometric tests were used in a later analysis to score TCR-TCR, TCR-HLA and TCR-CMV co-occurrence, with a repertoire-size bias correction applied to the TCR pairs. False discovery rates were estimated in a later analysis by permuting HLA or CMV assignments 20 times. In a later analysis, co-occurring TCRs were grouped with DBSCAN, and TCRdist sequence similarity was added when clustering was performed within HLA-allele-positive subsets. Co-occurrence clustering excluded repertoires with fewer than 30,000 or more than 120,000 public chains, plus five with anomalous nucleotide sharing. In TCRdb, the immuneACCESS table is reduced to in-frame sequences with V and J assigned. These tables do not hold every clone; where another copy was compared, an unresolved V gene accounts for under half, and the others remain unexplained. V, J and clone size reflect that table, while D and trimming were determined from the DNA. This sample has fewer than 65,000 clones in its table, and 73% of those were observed once. The ten largest clones represent 5.4% of the sample.

Findings and caveats that apply to the study as a whole: Correlated functional status among segregating V segments might be attributable to linkage disequilibrium, but an unknown experimental factor could not be ruled out. A cluster of highly shared sequence variants was judged likely to represent a technical artifact of the sequencing pipeline. The earlier analysis of 450 to 700 of the donors excluded some 16 rarely observed V segments, including chromosome 9 orphons, because counts were too low. Because HLA typing was unavailable for some donors at each locus, only the typed subset was used in association tests. A later analysis associated 16,951 TCR beta sequences with specific HLA alleles at a false discovery rate of 0.05. In both the original and validation cohorts, the classifier was reported to diagnose cytomegalovirus status with high specificity and sensitivity. CMV serostatus was the only immune exposure information available for the cohort. A further reported finding was that TCR beta sequences accurately predicted the HLA-A and HLA-B alleles for most subjects in the first cohort. A later analysis reported that several top co-occurrence clusters appeared linked to parvovirus B19, influenza, CMV and Epstein-Barr virus. When HLA alleles, especially DR and DQ, strongly co-occurred, attributing TCR associations to individual alleles was difficult. Three of the identified cytomegalovirus-associated TCR beta chains were confirmed in vitro to be specific for cytomegalovirus antigens. In an earlier analysis of over 550 of the donors, most TCR beta V segments were observed in productive rearrangements about 87% or about 30% of the time, broadly matching IMGT annotations. This cohort had only TCR beta chains sequenced, and the lack of alpha or paired-chain data limited which features could be detected. It was suggested by the authors that the approach could potentially be generalized to other disease states and immunological phenotypes. According to a later analysis, TCR association rates differed among HLA loci, with DRB1 alleles showing the most associated TCRs and HLA-C alleles showing the fewest. V-gene and J-gene trimming of TCR beta chains was associated with a missense DCLRE1C variant in a later genetic analysis, and the association was replicated in an independent cohort. The study listed approximately 160 TCR beta chains as associated with cytomegalovirus. Across donors, most TCR sequences were observed very rarely, whereas some public TCRs were present in many individuals. A later analysis found that most CMV-associated TCR beta chains appeared HLA-restricted, with HLA associations seemingly driven largely by CMV exposure. In a later analysis, HLA-associated TCR beta chains showed more clonal expansion and lower generation probabilities than non-associated chains that were equally common. A later genetic analysis reported fewer N-insertions in productive TCRs among donors in an Asian-associated ancestry cluster than the roughly 670-donor mean. Presence/absence analyses assumed roughly uniform sequencing depth across donors, an assumption that may not hold.

Regarding this clone: The antigen it binds to is not known. Base qualities are not at hand, and no much larger clone is one base apart.

Sequencing input: PBMCs. The source is a man aged 45-65 years in good health and CMV-seronegative.

The nucleotide sequence reads as follows: TGTGCCAGCAGTCGCGCTGGTAACACCGGGGAGCTGTTTTTT. Its coded protein is CASSRAGNTGELFF. The chain is assembled from TRBV27 and TRBJ2-2; a confident D gene designation cannot be given. V was cut back by 5 bases and J by 2 bases, leaving a gap of 9 bases between them. Via the germline V gene (reference sequence), CDR1 is MNHEY and CDR2 SMNVEV. The CDR3 starts with the cysteine, ends with the phenylalanine, and has 14 residues. The entry retains the CDR3 DNA only, 42 bases that are in frame from base 1.